This TCR beta chain was found in a study of CD8+CD57+ T cells in acquired aplastic anemia. Notes on the study in general: Overlapping CD8+ CDR3 repertoires of patients and controls contained under 35 shared sequences.

TCR beta VDJ and CDR3 profiles were obtained from a genomic DNA template. MiXCR, run by TCRdb on the reads, gives a single entry per CDR3 protein. The sample holds about 270,000 distinct CDR3 sequences, roughly half seen once. Notes on this clonotype: Its antigen is still unknown.

This CDR3 is built from 13 residues. Trimming took 8 bases from V and 4 from J, leaving 9 bases between them. The germline CDR1 and CDR2 sequences are ENHRY and SYGVKD. The chain uses TRBV10-3 and TRBJ1-6, with D hard to call. The sample was sorted CD4+, CD8+, or CD8+CD57+ T cells (not recorded which) from PBMCs. This receptor was taken from a human donor with severe aplastic anemia or a healthy control (not recorded which). In nucleotides, the CDR3 is TGTGCCATCTCCCGGGGTTATAATTCACCCCTCCACTTT. Its translation: CAISRGYNSPLHF.